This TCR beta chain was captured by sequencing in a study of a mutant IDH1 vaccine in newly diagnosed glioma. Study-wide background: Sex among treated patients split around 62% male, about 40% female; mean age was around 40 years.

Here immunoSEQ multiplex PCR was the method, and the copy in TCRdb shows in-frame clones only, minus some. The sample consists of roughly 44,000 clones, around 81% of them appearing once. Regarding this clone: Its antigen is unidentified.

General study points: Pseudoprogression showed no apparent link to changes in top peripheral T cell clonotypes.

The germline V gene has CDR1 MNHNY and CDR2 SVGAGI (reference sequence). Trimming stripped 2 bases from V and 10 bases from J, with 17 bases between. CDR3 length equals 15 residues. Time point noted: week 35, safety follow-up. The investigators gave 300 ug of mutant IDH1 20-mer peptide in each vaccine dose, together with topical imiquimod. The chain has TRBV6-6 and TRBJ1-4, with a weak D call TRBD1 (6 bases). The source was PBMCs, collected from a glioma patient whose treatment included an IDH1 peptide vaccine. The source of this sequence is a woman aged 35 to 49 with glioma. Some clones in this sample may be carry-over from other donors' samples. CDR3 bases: TGTGCCAGCAGTTACACAACGGACAGTAGAGGAAAACTGTTTTTT. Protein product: CASSYTTDSRGKLFF.